This T cell receptor (beta chain) was observed in a study of blood T cell repertoires in COVID-19 (dated by TCRdb to the early 2020s). About the study as a whole: Collaborator samples came from the United States, Italy and Spain and covered acute and convalescent phases of COVID-19. The samples were drawn from the first 160 participants of the ongoing ImmuneRACE study and from roughly 1,300 subjects provided by 6 global collaborators. Sample metadata almost always included a de-identified subject ID, COVID-19 status, age in years and sex. A freely available public database, intended as a resource for researchers studying the immune response to SARS-CoV-2, is where the repertoires were released. The prospective study material was composed of cDNA or gDNA derived from T cells, B-cell-depleted T cells, or PBMCs. Deeply sampled blood TCRbeta repertoires from subjects exposed to, actively infected with, or recovered from COVID-19 were included in the dataset. Where HLA class I and class II types were available, the types were taken from metadata supplied by the sample provider, not from assay-based typing.

The CDR3 goes from the cysteine to the phenylalanine over 13 residues. The entry retains the CDR3 DNA only, 39 bases that are in frame from base 1. CDR1 and CDR2 are drawn from the germline V gene (reference sequence): SEHNR, FQNEAQ. After removal of 8 bases from V and 2 bases from J, the junction retains 0 bases not matched to a gene. The collaborating institutions used their own protocols to collect whole blood in K2EDTA tubes. Collaborator samples were shipped for TCRbeta analysis as frozen whole blood, isolated PBMCs, or DNA extracted from either sample type. With respect to this clone: Its antigen is not yet known. No qualities accompany the bases; no much larger clone lies one base away.

The full study reports these points: How much clinical and demographic metadata was included differed by source and by participant, and the metadata was provided uncurated.

The immunoSEQ Assay, a bias-controlled multiplex PCR, was used to amplify TCRbeta CDR3 regions from genomic DNA. The original pipeline was this. Nucleated cell counts per sample were estimated from amplification of reference gene primers within the assay. To quantify the absolute abundance of each unique TCRbeta CDR3 rearrangement, sequence reads were collapsed and filtered. For each sample, productive Simpson clonality was calculated by taking the square root of Simpson's diversity index across productive rearrangements. TCRdb re-hosts the immuneACCESS table, in-frame sequences only. Its copies lack some clones; in the studies checked, an unresolved V gene accounts for under half of them, and the cause for the rest is not known. V, J and clone size were drawn from that table, and D and trimming were deduced from the DNA. The sample profile shows approximately 68,000 clones; approximately 80% of them were found once. The top ten hold roughly 6% of the sample.

Sample: peripheral blood. This chain is built from TRBV7-9 and TRBJ1-2, and TRBD1 matches 12 of the central bases. This sequence was found in a woman in her sixties with acute or convalescent COVID-19. This receptor has the CDR3 CASGTGGNYGYTF. The DNA is as follows: TGTGCCAGCGGGACAGGGGGCAACTATGGCTACACCTTC.